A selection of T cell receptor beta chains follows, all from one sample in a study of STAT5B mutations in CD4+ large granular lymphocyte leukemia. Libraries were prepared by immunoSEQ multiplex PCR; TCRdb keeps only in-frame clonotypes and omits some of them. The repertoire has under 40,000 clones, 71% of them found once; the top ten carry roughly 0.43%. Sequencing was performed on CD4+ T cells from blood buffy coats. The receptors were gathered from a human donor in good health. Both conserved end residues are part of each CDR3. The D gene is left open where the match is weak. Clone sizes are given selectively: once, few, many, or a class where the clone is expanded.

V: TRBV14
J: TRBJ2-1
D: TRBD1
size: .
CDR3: CASSHLPTGANEQFF
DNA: TGTGCCAGCAGCCACCTCCCCACAGGGGCGAATGAGCAGTTCTTC

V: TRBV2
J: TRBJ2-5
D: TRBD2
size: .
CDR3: CASSSGTRGTQYF
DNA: TGTGCCAGCAGCTCCGGGACTAGGGGGACCCAGTACTTC

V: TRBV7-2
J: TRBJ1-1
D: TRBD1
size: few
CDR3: CASSVQGHTEAFF
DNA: TGTGCCAGCAGCGTACAGGGGCACACTGAAGCTTTCTTT

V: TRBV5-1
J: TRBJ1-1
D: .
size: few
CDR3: CASSFDRNTEAFF
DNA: TGCGCCAGCAGCTTTGACAGGAACACTGAAGCTTTCTTT

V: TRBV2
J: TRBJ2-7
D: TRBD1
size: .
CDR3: CASSPSGTGIYEQYF
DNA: TGTGCCAGCAGCCCTTCCGGGACAGGAATTTACGAGCAGTACTTC

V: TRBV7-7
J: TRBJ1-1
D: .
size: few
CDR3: CASSLRGNTEAFF
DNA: TGTGCTAGCAGCTTAAGAGGGAACACTGAAGCTTTCTTT

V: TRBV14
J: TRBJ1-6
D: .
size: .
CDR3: CASSQGWGLGRMDLHF
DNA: TGTGCCAGCAGCCAGGGCTGGGGCCTGGGTCGTATGGACCTCCACTTT

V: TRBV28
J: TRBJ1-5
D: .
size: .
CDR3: CASSTLVGQPQHF
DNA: TGTGCCAGCAGCACTCTCGTGGGGCAGCCCCAGCATTTT

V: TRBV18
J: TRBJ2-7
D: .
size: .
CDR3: CASSPRQTEAEQYF
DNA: TGTGCCAGCTCACCTCGACAAACCGAGGCCGAGCAGTACTTC

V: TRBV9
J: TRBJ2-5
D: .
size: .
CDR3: CASSDLRYGTAAYQETQYF
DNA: TGTGCCAGCAGCGACTTAAGGTACGGGACGGCTGCGTATCAAGAGACCCAGTACTTC

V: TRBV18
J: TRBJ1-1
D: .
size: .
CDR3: CASSPSGGTSEAFF
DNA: TGTGCCAGCTCACCAAGTGGGGGAACGTCTGAAGCTTTCTTT

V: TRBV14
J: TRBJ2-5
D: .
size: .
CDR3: CASSHSRGVQETQYF
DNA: TGTGCCAGCAGCCACTCCCGAGGGGTCCAAGAGACCCAGTACTTC